Following are 8 T cell receptor beta chains from one sample sequenced in a study of regulatory T cells in long-lasting Graves disease. Regarding time point: persistent/refractory GD, antithyroid drugs over 5 years with positive TRAb. The TCR library was made from RNA extracted from PBMCs. According to the study, TCR beta libraries were built with iRepertoire HTBI primers and CDR3-region Arm-PCR. From the multiplex PCR reads, TCRdb called clonotypes with MiXCR, one entry per CDR3 protein. The sample has 310,000 or so distinct CDR3 sequences, more than 20% seen once; the top ten hold roughly three fifths. Sequencing used peripheral blood mononuclear cells (PBMCs), obtained when the disease was refractory, from a patient treated with antithyroid drugs. Receptors were obtained from a female donor with Graves disease.

The table lists this clonotype with a few counts. The V call is TRBV27, the J call TRBJ1-4; 9 bases line up with TRBD1. Germline CDR1 and CDR2: MNHEY and SMNVEV (reference sequence). This CDR3 region has 14 residues. The V and J ends lost 5 bases and 5 bases, in that order; junction bases with no gene match: 3. CDR3 protein: CASSTGGWNEKLFF. The CDR3 bases are TGTGCCAGCAGTACAGGGGGCTGGAATGAAAAACTGTTTTTT.

The chain links TRBV28 to TRBJ1-3; maybe TRBD1 (5 bases). The CDR3 has 15 residues. Germline V gene data show CDR1 as MDHEN and CDR2 as SYDVKM. Trimming cost V 4 bases and J 0 bases, with 10 bases left between them. This CDR3 reads CASSSPTASGNTIYF. Here the CDR3 DNA reads TGTGCCAGCAGTTCCCCGACAGCCTCTGGAAACACCATATATTTT.

This clonotype was detected ten times or more. The chain recombines TRBV5-5 with TRBJ1-4; D is perhaps TRBD1 (5 bases). The CDR3 is 14 residues long. Germline V gene lookup returns CDR1 SGHKS and CDR2 YYEKEE (reference sequence). V was pared by 0 bases and J by 8 bases, with 11 bases between. The CDR3 loop is CASSLGDVDEKLFF. The CDR3 bases are TGTGCCAGCAGCTTGGGGGACGTAGACGAAAAACTGTTTTTT. The complete variable domain, with remaining parts taken from reference TRBV5-5 and TRBJ1-4, reads DAGVTQSPTHLIKTRGQQVTLRCSPISGHKSVSWYQQVLGQGPQFIFQYYEKEERGRGNFPDRFSARQFPNYSSELNVNALLLGDSALYLCASSLGDVDEKLFFGSGTQLSVL.

This clonotype appeared a few times. The chain uses TRBV7-2 and TRBJ2-7; 16 bases agree with TRBD2. The germline V gene encodes CDR1 SGHTA and CDR2 FQGNSA. The CDR3 totals 17 residues. The ends lost 4 bases at V and 6 bases at J; junction bases unmatched: 9. The CDR3 coding sequence is TGTGCCAGCAGCTCAGGGACTAGCGGGAGGGCCGGATCCGAGCAGTACTTC. It yields the protein CASSSGTSGRAGSEQYF.

The table lists this clonotype with many counts. V and J are TRBV27 and TRBJ2-1; the D gene is possibly TRBD2 (5 bases). V lost 3 bases, J lost 5 bases, and 8 bases lay in between. Germline V CDR1 and CDR2: MNHEY, SMNVEV (reference sequence). The CDR3 runs 13 residues. Here the CDR3 reads CASSFPGDNEQFF. Written as DNA, the CDR3 is TGTGCCAGCAGTTTCCCCGGGGACAATGAGCAGTTCTTC.

This clonotype came up a few times. V gene TRBV7-2 combines with J gene TRBJ2-7; possible D gene TRBD1, 5 bases. V gave up 5 bases and J gave up 0 bases, with 11 bases separating them. CDR1 is SGHTA, CDR2 FQGNSA, per germline. This CDR3 contains 14 residues. This chain's CDR3 is CASSPPGASYEQYF. CDR3 sequence (DNA): TGTGCCAGCAGCCCTCCTGGGGCCTCCTACGAGCAGTACTTC.

The chain employs TRBV4-3 and TRBJ2-7, with D perhaps TRBD1 (5 bases). Between the trimmed V and J ends, which lost 0 bases and 1 base, there was a span of 13 bases. This CDR3 is built from 16 residues. CDR1 and CDR2 (germline): LGHNA, YSLEER. The CDR3 loop reads CASSQDRQSRSYEQYF. In DNA, the CDR3 is TGCGCCAGCAGCCAAGATCGACAGAGCCGTTCCTACGAGCAGTACTTC.

The table lists this clonotype with many counts. This rearrangement joins TRBV29-1 to TRBJ1-1; D remains unclear. V dropped 3 bases and J dropped 3 bases, with 14 bases sitting between them. CDR1 is SQVTM and CDR2 is ANQGSEA in the germline V gene. The length of the CDR3 is 14 residues. Here the CDR3 reads CSVEVVGGDTEAFF. The CDR3 nucleotides read TGCAGCGTTGAGGTAGTGGGTGGGGACACTGAAGCTTTCTTT.